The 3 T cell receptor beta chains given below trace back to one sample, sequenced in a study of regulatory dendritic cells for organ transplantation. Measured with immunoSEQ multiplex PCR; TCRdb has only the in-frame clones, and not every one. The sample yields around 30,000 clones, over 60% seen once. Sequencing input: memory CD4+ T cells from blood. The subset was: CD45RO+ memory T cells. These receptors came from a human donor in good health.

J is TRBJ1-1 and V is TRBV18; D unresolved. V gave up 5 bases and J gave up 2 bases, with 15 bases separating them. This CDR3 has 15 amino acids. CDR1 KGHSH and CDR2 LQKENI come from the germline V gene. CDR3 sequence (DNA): TGTGCCAGCTCAGCTGTTGGGGTCCGTAACACTGAAGCTTTCTTT. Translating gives CASSAVGVRNTEAFF.

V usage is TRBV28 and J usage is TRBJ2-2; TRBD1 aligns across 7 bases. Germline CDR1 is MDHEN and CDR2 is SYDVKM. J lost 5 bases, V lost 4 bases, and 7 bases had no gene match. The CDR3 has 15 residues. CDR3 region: CASSSFRGRTGELFF. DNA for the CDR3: TGTGCCAGCAGTTCCTTTAGGGGGCGGACCGGGGAGCTGTTTTTT.

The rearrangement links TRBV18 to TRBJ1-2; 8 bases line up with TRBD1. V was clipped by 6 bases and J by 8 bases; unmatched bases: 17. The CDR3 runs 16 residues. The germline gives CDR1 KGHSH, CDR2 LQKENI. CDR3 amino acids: CASSPGIQDRVGGYTF. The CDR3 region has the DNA TGTGCCAGCTCGCCCGGAATACAGGACAGGGTAGGGGGCTACACCTTC.